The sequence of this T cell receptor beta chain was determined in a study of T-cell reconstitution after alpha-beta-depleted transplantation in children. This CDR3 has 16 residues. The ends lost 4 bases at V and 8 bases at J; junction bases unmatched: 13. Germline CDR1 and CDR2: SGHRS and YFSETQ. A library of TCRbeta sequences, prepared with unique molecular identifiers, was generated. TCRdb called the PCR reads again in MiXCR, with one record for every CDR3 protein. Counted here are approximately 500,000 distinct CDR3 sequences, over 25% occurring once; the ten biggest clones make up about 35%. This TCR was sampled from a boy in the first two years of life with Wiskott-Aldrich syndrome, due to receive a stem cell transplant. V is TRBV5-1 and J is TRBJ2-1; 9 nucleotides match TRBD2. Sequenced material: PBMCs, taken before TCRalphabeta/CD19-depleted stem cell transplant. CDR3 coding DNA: TGCGCCAGCAGCCTGGGGGGAGCGGGAGGTTTGGATGAGCAGTTCTTC. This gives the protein CASSLGGAGGLDEQFF.